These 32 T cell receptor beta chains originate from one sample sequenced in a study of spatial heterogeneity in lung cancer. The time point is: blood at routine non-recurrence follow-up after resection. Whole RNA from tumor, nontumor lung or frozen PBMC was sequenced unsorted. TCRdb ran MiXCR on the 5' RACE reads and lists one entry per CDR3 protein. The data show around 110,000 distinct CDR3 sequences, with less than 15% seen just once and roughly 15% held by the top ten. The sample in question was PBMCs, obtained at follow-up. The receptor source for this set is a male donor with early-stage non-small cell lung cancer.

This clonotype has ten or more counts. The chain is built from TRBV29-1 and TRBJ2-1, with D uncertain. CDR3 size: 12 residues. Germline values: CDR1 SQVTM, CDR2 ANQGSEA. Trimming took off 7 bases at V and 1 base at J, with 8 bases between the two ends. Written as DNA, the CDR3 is TGCAGCGGGGCAGCATCCTACAATGAGCAGTTCTTC. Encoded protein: CSGAASYNEQFF.

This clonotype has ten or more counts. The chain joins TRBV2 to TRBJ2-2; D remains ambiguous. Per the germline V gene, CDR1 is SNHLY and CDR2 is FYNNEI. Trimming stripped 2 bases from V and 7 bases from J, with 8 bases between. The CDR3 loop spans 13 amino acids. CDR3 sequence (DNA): TGTGCCAGCAGTGAAAGGACCATCGGGGAGCTGTTTTTT. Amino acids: CASSERTIGELFF.

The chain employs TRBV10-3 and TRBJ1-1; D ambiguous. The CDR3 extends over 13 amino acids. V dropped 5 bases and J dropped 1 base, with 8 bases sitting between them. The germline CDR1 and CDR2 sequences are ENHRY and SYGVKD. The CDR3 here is CAISLSGNTEAFF. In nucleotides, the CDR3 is TGTGCCATCAGTCTCTCAGGGAACACTGAAGCTTTCTTT.

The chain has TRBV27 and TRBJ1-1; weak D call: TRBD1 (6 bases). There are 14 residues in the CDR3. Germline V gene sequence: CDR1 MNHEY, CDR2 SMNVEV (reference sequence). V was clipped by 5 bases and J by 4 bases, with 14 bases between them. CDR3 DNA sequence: TGTGCCAGCAGTCCCCGGACAGTACTCACTGAAGCTTTCTTT. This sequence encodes CASSPRTVLTEAFF.

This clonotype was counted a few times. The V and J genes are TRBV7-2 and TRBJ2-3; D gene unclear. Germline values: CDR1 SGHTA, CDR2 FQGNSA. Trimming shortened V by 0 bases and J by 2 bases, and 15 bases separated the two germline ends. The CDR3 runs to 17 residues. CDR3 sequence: CASSLARPSSPTDTQYF. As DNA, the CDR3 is TGTGCCAGCAGCTTAGCGAGGCCGTCCTCGCCCACAGATACGCAGTATTTT.

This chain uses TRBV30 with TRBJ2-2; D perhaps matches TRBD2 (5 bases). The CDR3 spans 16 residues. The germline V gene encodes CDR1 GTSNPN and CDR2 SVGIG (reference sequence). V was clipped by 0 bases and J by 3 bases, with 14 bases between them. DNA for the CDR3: TGTGCCTGGAGTGTACCGGTGAGGGCGGACACCGGGGAGCTGTTTTTT. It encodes CAWSVPVRADTGELFF.

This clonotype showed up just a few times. In DNA, the CDR3 is TGCAGTGCTAGAGATCCCCAGACAGGTGTCAGGAATCAGCCCCAGCATTTT. Its protein product is CSARDPQTGVRNQPQHF. This chain joins TRBV20-1 and TRBJ1-5, with a tentative D call TRBD1 (6 bases). Germline-derived CDR1 and CDR2 are DFQATT and SNEGSKA (reference sequence). The CDR3 loop spans 17 amino acids. The ends were cut back, 0 bases at V and 4 bases at J, with 19 bases in the middle.

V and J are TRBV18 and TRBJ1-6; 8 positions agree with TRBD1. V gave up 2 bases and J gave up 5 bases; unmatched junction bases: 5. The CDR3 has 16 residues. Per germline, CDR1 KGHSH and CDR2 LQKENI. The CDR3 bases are TGTGCCAGCTCACCAGGGAAGACAGGGGATAATTCACCCCTCCACTTT. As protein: CASSPGKTGDNSPLHF.

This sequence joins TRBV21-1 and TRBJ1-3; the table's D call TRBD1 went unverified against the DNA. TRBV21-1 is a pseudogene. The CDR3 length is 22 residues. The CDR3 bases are TGTGCCAGCAGCAAAGCTGCGACGGGACAGGGGAGATTTGGGAGCTCTGGAAACACCATATATTTT. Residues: CASSKAATGQGRFGSSGNTIYF.

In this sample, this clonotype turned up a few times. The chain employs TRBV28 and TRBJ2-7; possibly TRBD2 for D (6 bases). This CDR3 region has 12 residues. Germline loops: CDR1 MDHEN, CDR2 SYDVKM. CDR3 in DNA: TGTGCGTCGAGCAGGATCGCGGGGGAGCAGTACTTC. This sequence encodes CASSRIAGEQYF.

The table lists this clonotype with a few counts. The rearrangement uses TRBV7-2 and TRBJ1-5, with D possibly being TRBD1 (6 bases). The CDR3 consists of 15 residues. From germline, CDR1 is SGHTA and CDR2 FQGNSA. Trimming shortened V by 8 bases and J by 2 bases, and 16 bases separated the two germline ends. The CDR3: CASGSGGGGNQPQHF. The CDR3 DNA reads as TGTGCCAGCGGCTCAGGAGGGGGGGGCAATCAGCCCCAGCATTTT.

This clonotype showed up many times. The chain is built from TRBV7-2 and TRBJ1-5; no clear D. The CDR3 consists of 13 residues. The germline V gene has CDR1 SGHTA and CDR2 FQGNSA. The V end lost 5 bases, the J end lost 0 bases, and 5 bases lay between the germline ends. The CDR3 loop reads CASSPNSNQPQHF. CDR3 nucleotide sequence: TGTGCCAGCAGCCCCAATAGCAATCAGCCCCAGCATTTT.

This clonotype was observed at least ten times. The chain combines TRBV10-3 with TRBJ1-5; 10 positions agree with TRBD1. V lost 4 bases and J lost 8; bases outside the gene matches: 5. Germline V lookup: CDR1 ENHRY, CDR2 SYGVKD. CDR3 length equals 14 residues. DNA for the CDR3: TGTGCCATCAGTGTAGGGACAGGGGATAAGCCCCAGCATTTT. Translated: CAISVGTGDKPQHF.

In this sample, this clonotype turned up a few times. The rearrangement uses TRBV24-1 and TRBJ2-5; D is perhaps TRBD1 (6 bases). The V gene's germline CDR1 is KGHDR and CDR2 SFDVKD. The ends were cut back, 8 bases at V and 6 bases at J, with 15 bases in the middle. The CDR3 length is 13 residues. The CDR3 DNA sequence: TGTGCCACCACCGCAGGGGATTCGAAGACCCAGTACTTC. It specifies CATTAGDSKTQYF.

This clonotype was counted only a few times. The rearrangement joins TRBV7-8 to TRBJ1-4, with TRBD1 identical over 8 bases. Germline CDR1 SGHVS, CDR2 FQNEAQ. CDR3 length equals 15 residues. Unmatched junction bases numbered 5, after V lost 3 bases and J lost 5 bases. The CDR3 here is CASSLENRGNEKLFF. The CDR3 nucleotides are TGTGCCAGCAGCTTGGAGAACAGGGGGAATGAAAAACTGTTTTTT. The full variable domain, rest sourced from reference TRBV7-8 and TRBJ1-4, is GAGVSQSPRYKVAKRGQDVALRCDPISGHVSLFWYQQALGQGPEFLTYFQNEAQLDKSGLPSDRFFAERPEGSVSTLKIQRTQQEDSAVYLCASSLENRGNEKLFFGSGTQLSVL.

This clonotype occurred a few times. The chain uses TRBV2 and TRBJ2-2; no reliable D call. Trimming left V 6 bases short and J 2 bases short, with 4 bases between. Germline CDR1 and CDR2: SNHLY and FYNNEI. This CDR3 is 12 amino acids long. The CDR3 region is CASRVNTGELFF. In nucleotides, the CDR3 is TGTGCCAGCAGGGTCAACACCGGGGAGCTGTTTTTT.

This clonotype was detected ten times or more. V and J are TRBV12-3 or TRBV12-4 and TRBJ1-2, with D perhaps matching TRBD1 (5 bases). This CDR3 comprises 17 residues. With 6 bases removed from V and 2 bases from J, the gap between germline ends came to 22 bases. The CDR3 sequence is CASSFVTGTDKNYGYTF. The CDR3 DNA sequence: TGTGCCAGCAGCTTTGTGACTGGGACGGACAAGAACTATGGCTACACCTTC.

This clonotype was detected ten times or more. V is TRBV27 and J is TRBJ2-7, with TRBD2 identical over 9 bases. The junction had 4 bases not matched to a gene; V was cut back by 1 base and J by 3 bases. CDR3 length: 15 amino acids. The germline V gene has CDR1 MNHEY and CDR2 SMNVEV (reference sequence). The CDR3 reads CASSLLAGAGYEQYF. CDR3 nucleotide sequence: TGTGCCAGCAGTTTATTAGCGGGGGCCGGCTACGAGCAGTACTTC.

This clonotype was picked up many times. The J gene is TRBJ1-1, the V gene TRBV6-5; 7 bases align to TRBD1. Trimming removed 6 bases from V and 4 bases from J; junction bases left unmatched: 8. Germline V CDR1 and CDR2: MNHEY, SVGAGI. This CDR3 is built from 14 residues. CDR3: CASRSTGRLTEAFF. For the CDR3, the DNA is TGTGCCAGCAGATCGACAGGGAGGCTCACTGAAGCTTTCTTT.

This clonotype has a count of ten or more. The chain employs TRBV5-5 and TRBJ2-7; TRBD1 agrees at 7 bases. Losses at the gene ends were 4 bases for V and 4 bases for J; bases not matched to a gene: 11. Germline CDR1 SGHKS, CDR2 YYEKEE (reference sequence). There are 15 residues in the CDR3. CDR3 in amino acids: CASSQRTGSAYEQYF. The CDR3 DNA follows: TGTGCCAGCAGCCAGCGGACAGGTTCTGCTTACGAGCAGTACTTC.

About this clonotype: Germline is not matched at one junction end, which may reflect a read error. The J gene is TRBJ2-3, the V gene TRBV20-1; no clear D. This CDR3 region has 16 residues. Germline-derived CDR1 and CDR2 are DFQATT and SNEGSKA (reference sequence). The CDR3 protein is CSARDPAGSDTDTQCF. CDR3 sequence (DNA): TGCAGTGCTAGAGATCCGGCAGGATCTGACACAGATACGCAGTGTTTT.

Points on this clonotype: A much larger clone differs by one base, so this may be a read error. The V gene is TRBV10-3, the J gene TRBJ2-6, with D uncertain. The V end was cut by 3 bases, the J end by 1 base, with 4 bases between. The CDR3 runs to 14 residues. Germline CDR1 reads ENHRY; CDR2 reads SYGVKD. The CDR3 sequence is CAISDNSGANVLTF. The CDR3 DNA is TGTGCCATCAGTGACAATTCTGGGGCCAACGTCCTGACTTTC.

The CDR3 loop reads CAISREISGSAGGELFF. The CDR3 DNA reads TGTGCCATCAGCCGTGAAATCAGCGGGTCTGCAGGGGGGGAGCTGTTTTTT. The rearrangement links TRBV10-3 to TRBJ2-2; D perhaps matches TRBD2 (6 bases). V was trimmed by 6 bases and J by 8 bases, leaving 25 bases between them. CDR1 and CDR2 from the germline V gene are ENHRY and SYGVKD. The CDR3 totals 17 residues.

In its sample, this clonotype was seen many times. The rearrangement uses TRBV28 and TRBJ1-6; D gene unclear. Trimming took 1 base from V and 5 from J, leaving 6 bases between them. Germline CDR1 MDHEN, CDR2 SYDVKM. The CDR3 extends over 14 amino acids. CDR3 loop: CASSLSPDNSPLHF. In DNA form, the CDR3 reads TGTGCCAGCAGTTTATCGCCTGATAATTCACCCCTCCACTTT.

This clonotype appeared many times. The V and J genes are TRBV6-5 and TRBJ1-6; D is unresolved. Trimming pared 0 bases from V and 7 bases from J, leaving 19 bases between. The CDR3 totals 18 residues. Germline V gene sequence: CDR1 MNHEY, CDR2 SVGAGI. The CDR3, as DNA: TGTGCCAGCAGTTACTCTCAAAGGTCGAAGTGGCGGAATTCACCCCTCCACTTT. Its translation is CASSYSQRSKWRNSPLHF.

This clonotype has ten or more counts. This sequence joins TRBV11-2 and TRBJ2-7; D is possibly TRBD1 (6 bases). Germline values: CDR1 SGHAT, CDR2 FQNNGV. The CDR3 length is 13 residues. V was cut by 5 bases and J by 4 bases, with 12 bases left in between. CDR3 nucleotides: TGTGCCAGCAGCGTAGGCCAGGGGTACGAGCAGTACTTC. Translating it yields CASSVGQGYEQYF.

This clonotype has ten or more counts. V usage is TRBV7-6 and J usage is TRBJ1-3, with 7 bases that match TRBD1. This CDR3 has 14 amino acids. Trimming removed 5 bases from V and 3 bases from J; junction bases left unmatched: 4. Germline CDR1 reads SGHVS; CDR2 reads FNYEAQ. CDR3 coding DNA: TGTGCCAGCAGCATCTGGACAGGTGGAAACACCATATATTTT. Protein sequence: CASSIWTGGNTIYF.

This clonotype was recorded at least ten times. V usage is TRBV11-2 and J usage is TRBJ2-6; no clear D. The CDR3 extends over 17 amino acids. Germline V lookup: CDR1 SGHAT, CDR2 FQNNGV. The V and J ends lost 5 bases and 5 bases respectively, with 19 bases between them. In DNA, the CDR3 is TGTGCCAGCAGCCAATTACCGACCGGGCGCCGGGCCAACGTCCTGACTTTC. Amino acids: CASSQLPTGRRANVLTF.

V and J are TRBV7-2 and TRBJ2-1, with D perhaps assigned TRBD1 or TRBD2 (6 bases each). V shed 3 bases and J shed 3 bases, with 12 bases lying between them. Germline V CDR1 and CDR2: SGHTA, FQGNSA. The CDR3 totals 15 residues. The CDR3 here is CASSLGGANYNEQFF. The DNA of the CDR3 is TGTGCCAGCAGCTTGGGGGGCGCGAACTACAATGAGCAGTTCTTC.

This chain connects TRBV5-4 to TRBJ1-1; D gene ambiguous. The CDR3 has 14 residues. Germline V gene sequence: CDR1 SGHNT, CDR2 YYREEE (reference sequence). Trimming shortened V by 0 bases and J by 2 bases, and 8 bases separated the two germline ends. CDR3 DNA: TGTGCCAGCAGCTTGGGGCACGCTAACACTGAAGCTTTCTTT. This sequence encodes CASSLGHANTEAFF.

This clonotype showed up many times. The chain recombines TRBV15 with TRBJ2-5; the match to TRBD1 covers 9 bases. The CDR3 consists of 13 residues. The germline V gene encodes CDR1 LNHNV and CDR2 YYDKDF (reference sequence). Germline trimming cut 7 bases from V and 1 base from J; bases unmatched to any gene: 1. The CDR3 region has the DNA TGTGCCACCAAGACAGGGGGCCAAGAGACCCAGTACTTC. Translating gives CATKTGGQETQYF.

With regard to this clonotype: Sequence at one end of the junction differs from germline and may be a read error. CDR3 residues: CASSPQGARNEQYF. Written as DNA, the CDR3 is TGTGCTAGCAGCCCACAGGGGGCCAGAAACGAGCAGTACTTC. The V call is TRBV5-4, the J call TRBJ2-7, with TRBD1 matching over 9 bases. This CDR3 is built from 14 residues. Per germline, CDR1 SGHNT and CDR2 YYREEE (reference sequence). Full variable domain (remainder filled in from reference TRBV5-4 and TRBJ2-7): ETGVTQSPTHLIKTRGQQVTLRCSSQSGHNTVSWYQQALGQGPQFIFQYYREEENGRGNFPPRFSGLQFPNYSSELNVNALELDDSALYLCASSPQGARNEQYFGPGTRLTVT.